This entry concerns a single T cell receptor (beta chain). What it binds is not known. The sample comes from a study of cytotoxic CD8 clonotypes in ibrutinib-treated CLL. Across the whole study: Included were roughly ten relapsed/refractory and about 15 treatment-naive patients, of whom fewer than 18 were IGHV unmutated. Whole-study findings and limits: At baseline, clonality was higher than in age-matched healthy donors and correlated with CD8+ counts. Public clonotypes were rare and shrank or held steady on treatment.

TCRdb keeps only in-frame clones here, not all; method: immunoSEQ multiplex PCR. This sample has around 250,000 clones, with 70% found just once. This receptor was obtained from a human donor with chronic lymphocytic leukemia. Sample: PBMCs, taken after 24 months of ibrutinib treatment.

The CDR3 sequence: CASSLDYRQETQYF. CDR3 sequence (DNA): TGTGCCAGCAGCTTAGATTACAGGCAAGAGACCCAGTACTTC. The V gene is TRBV11-3, the J gene TRBJ2-5; the D gene is possibly TRBD1 (5 bases). Trimming removed 0 bases at V and 2 bases at J, with 7 bases between. The germline gives CDR1 SGHNT, CDR2 YENEEA. CDR3 length equals 14 residues.